A selection of T cell receptor beta chains follows, all from one sample in a study of T cell repertoires in cytomegalovirus infection. TCRdb itself ran the reads through MiXCR, one entry per CDR3 protein. The table lists roughly 500,000 distinct CDR3 sequences, about 15% of them singletons. Sequenced input: CD8+ T cells from PBMCs. All receptors derive from a human donor in good health (CMV status not recorded). Some clones in this sample may be carry-over from other donors' samples. Both conserved end residues are trimmed from each CDR3. Each record gives: D gene, J gene, V gene, CDR3 protein. D genes are given only for firm matches.

TRBD1	TRBJ2-1	TRBV19	ASSVTRDRAREQF
.	TRBJ2-7	TRBV15	ATSTETVYEQY
.	TRBJ1-2	TRBV7-3	ASSLTLSYGYT
.	TRBJ1-1	TRBV10-3	AISDIDGAAPNTEAF
.	TRBJ1-2	TRBV4-1	ASSPPQIGGNYGYT
.	TRBJ2-7	TRBV4-1	ASSQEVAESYEQY
.	TRBJ2-1	TRBV12-3/TRBV12-4	ASSLRINEQF
.	TRBJ2-7	TRBV4-2	ASSQGLLTYEQY
.	TRBJ2-5	TRBV5-1	ASSSRSYSREGYQETQY
.	TRBJ2-1	TRBV19	ASSIGTGGTYNEQF
TRBD1	TRBJ2-7	TRBV19	ASSIKGGTGPNYEQY
.	TRBJ2-7	TRBV7-6	ASSQGLNAQY
.	TRBJ1-5	TRBV12-3/TRBV12-4	ASRKDNYSNQPQH
TRBD1	TRBJ1-6	TRBV7-6	ASSRGRGDSPLH
.	TRBJ2-7	TRBV7-9	ASSPSGSSYEQY
.	TRBJ2-4	TRBV20-1	SARGSRGRAPKNIQY
TRBD1	TRBJ2-1	TRBV7-9	ASSLEGGASYEQF
.	TRBJ2-7	TRBV4-1	ASSQALTGLAYEQY
.	TRBJ2-7	TRBV2	ATSMTEAAYEQY
.	TRBJ2-1	TRBV12-5	ASGFASIHEQF
TRBD2	TRBJ2-5	TRBV7-9	ASSLDPTSRETQY
.	TRBJ2-1	TRBV9	ASSVGDESYNEQF
TRBD2	TRBJ2-1	TRBV30	AWGGAGGLNEQF
TRBD1	TRBJ2-1	TRBV12-3/TRBV12-4	ASSPGTGNNEQF
TRBD1	TRBJ2-7	TRBV4-2	ASSQDGTGIYEQY
.	TRBJ1-1	TRBV11-2	ASSPLTWVDTEAF
.	TRBJ2-5	TRBV9	ASSAYSGTFLQETQY
TRBD2	TRBJ2-1	TRBV28	ASRLILAGGGNEQF
TRBD2	TRBJ2-7	TRBV6-2/TRBV6-3	ASTPSSGRPEQY
TRBD1	TRBJ1-2	TRBV5-5	ASSPGTGPNYGYT
TRBD1	TRBJ2-5	TRBV2	ALQGTGKETQY
.	TRBJ1-5	TRBV9	ASSPRGLSGQPQH
.	TRBJ1-5	TRBV27	ASSFKASNQPQH
TRBD2	TRBJ2-3	TRBV7-3	ASSPPSGRIPDTQY
.	TRBJ2-1	TRBV11-3	ASSLELVPYNEQF
TRBD1	TRBJ2-7	TRBV7-9	ASSLALRDRVSNEQY
.	TRBJ2-6	TRBV27	ASSSLRSGGSGANVLT
TRBD2	TRBJ2-1	TRBV7-8	ASSPLAASYNEQF
.	TRBJ2-1	TRBV10-3	ATGSSDTSEQF
TRBD1	TRBJ2-1	TRBV19	ASSMERDRGGNEQF
.	TRBJ2-1	TRBV9	ASSAVGAPGTGKEGNEQF
TRBD2	TRBJ2-1	TRBV5-1	ASSWGLAGGDEQF